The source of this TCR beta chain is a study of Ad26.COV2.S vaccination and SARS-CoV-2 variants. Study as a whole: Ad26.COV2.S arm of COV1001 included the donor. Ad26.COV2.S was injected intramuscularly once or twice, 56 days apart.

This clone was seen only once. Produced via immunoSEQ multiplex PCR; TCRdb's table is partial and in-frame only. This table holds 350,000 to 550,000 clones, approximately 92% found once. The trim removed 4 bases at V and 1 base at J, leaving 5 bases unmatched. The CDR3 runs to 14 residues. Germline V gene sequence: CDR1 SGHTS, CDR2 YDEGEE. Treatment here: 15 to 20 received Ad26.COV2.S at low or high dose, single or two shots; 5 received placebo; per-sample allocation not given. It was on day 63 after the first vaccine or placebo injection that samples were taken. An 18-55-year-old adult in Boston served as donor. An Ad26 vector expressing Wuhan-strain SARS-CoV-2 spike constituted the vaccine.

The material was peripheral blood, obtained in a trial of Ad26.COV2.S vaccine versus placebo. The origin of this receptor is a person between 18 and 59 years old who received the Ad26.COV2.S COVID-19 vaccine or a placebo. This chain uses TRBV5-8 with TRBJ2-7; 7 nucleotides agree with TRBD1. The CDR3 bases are TGTGCCAGCAGCCGACAGGGCCCATCCTACGAGCAGTACTTC. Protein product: CASSRQGPSYEQYF.